This entry concerns a single TCR beta chain. Trimming at V came to 3 bases and at J to 4 bases, leaving 6 bases not matched to a gene. Germline values: CDR1 WNHNN, CDR2 SYGVQD (reference sequence). The CDR3 contains 15 residues. The table came from immunoSEQ multiplex PCR; TCRdb's copy has only in-frame clones and leaves some out. The sample carries roughly 230,000 clones, about nine tenths recorded once. This entry belongs to a study of blood T cell repertoires in COVID-19. About the research overall: Recovery among Cohort 3 donors was established by two negative PCRs, clearance, or symptom resolution. Italy, Spain and the United States were the sources of the convalescent and acute COVID-19 samples.

The specimen sequenced was PBMCs or T cells enriched from blood (not recorded which). This sequence originates from a man aged 25-45 years in a cohort exposed to, infected with or recovered from COVID-19 (not recorded which). The chain is built from TRBV10-1 and TRBJ2-3; 8 bases agree with TRBD2. In nucleotides, the CDR3 is TGCGCCAGCAGTGATAGCGGGAATCTGCCAGATACGCAGTATTTT. The encoded protein is CASSDSGNLPDTQYF.